These 5 T cell receptor beta chains were sequenced from one sample in a study of response to subunit inactivated influenza vaccine. TCRdb reprocessed the RT-PCR reads via MiXCR and lists one record per CDR3 protein. The sample includes about half a million distinct CDR3 sequences, approximately 7.6% of them seen just once. The sample consisted of PBMCs from blood, taken less than 25 months after vaccination. The receptor source for this set is a man between 50 and 69 years old who received an inactivated influenza vaccine.

This clonotype came up a few times. The chain couples TRBV12-3 or TRBV12-4 to TRBJ1-4; 7 bases agree with TRBD1. With 4 bases clipped from V and 7 bases from J, the junction kept 12 bases outside the gene matches. This CDR3 comprises 16 residues. CDR3 sequence: CASSSRLGRGGEKLFF. CDR3 nucleotides: TGTGCCAGCAGTTCCCGGTTGGGCAGGGGGGGTGAAAAACTGTTTTTT.

There are a few counts of this clonotype. The chain recombines TRBV4-2 with TRBJ2-1; no definite D call. Trimming took off 3 bases at V and 6 bases at J, with 9 bases between the two ends. Germline CDR1 LGHNA, CDR2 YNFKEQ. The CDR3 extends over 13 amino acids. CDR3 amino acids: CASSHDIGNEQFF. The DNA for the CDR3 is TGTGCCAGCAGCCACGATATCGGCAATGAGCAGTTCTTC.

This clonotype has at least ten counts. The rearrangement uses TRBV4-3 and TRBJ2-7; possible D gene TRBD2, 5 bases. CDR3 length equals 15 residues. The germline gives CDR1 LGHNA, CDR2 YSLEER. The germline V and J ends were trimmed by 0 bases and 5 bases, with 14 bases remaining between them. CDR3 sequence reads: CASSQDRGSVNEQYF. In nucleotides, the CDR3 is TGCGCCAGCAGCCAAGATAGAGGGTCGGTCAACGAGCAGTACTTC.

This clonotype was counted a few times. This rearrangement joins TRBV7-9 to TRBJ1-4; D is possibly TRBD1 (5 bases). Trimming removed 5 bases at V and 5 bases at J, with 18 bases between. Per germline, CDR1 SEHNR and CDR2 FQNEAQ (reference sequence). There are 16 residues in the CDR3. The DNA for the CDR3 is TGTGCCAGCAGCCATCGGGTCGGGACGGGAAATGAAAAACTGTTTTTT. Protein sequence: CASSHRVGTGNEKLFF.

This clonotype was counted only a few times. The chain joins TRBV12-3 or TRBV12-4 to TRBJ2-5, with 8 bases lining up with TRBD1. The CDR3 loop spans 16 amino acids. V dropped 6 bases and J dropped 0; count of bases not matched to a gene: 9. The CDR3 nucleotides read TGTGCCAGCAGCGGACAGGGTCGGTGGTACCAAGAGACCCAGTACTTC. This sequence encodes CASSGQGRWYQETQYF.